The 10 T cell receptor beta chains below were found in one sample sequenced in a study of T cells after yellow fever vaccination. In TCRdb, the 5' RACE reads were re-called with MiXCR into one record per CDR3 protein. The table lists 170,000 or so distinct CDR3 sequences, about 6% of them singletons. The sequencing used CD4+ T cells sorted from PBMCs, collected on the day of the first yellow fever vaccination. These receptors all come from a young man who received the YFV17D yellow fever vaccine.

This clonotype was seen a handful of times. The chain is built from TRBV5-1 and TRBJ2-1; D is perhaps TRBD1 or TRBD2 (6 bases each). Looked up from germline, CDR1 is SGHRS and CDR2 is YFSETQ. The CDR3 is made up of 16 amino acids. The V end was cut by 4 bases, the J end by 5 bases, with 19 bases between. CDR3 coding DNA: TGCGCCAGCAGCCGGACGGGAGAGGGGGTCCACAATGAGCAGTTCTTC. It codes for CASSRTGEGVHNEQFF.

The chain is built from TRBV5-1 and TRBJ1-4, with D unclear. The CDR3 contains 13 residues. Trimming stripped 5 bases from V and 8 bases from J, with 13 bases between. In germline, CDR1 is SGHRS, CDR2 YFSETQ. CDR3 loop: CASRSRPEEKLFF. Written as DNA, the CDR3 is TGCGCCAGCAGGTCCAGGCCGGAGGAAAAACTGTTTTTT. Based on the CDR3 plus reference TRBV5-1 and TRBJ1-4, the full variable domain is KAGVTQTPRYLIKTRGQQVTLSCSPISGHRSVSWYQQTPGQGLQFLFEYFSETQRNKGNFPGRFSGRQFSNSRSEMNVSTLELGDSALYLCASRSRPEEKLFFGSGTQLSVL.

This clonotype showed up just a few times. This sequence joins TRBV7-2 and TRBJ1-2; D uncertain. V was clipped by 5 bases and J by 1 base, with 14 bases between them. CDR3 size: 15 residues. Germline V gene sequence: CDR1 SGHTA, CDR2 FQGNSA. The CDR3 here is CASSRPDGYNYGYTF. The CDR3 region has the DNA TGTGCCAGCAGCCGCCCGGACGGGTATAACTATGGCTACACCTTC.

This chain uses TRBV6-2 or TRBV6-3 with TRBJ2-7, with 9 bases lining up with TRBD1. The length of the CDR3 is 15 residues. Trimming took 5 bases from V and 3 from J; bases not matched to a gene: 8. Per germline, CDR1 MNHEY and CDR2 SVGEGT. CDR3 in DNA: TGTGCCAGCAGTAGGCCGGGACAGGGACTCTACGAGCAGTACTTC. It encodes CASSRPGQGLYEQYF.

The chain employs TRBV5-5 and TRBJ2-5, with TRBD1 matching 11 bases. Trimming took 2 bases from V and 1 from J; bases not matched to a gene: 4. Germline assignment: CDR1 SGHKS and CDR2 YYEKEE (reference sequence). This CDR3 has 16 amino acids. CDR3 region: CASSFWGQGGQETQYF. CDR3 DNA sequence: TGTGCCAGCAGCTTTTGGGGACAGGGGGGCCAAGAGACCCAGTACTTC.

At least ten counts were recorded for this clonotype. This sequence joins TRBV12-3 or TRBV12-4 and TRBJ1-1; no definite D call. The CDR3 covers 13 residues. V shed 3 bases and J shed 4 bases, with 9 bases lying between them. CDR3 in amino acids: CASSLQEPTEAFF. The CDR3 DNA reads TGTGCCAGCAGTTTGCAGGAACCCACTGAAGCTTTCTTT.

The CDR3 here is CSVNPGLEGDTQYF. CDR3 in DNA: TGCAGCGTAAACCCGGGCCTAGAGGGAGATACGCAGTATTTT. This chain links TRBV29-1 with TRBJ2-3; tentative D call: TRBD2 (5 bases). CDR3 length equals 14 residues. The V gene's germline CDR1 is SQVTM and CDR2 ANQGSEA. Trimming removed 6 bases from V and 5 bases from J, with 18 bases in between.

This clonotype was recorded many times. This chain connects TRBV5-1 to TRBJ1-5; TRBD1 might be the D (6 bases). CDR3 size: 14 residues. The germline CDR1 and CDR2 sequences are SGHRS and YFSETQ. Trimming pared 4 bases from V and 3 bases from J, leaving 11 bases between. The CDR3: CASSTGQPNQPQHF. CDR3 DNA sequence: TGCGCCAGCAGCACCGGACAGCCCAATCAGCCCCAGCATTTT.

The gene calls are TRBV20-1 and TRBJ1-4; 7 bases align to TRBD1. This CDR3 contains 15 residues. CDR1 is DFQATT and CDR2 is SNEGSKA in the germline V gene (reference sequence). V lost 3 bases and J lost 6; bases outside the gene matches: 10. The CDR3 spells CSASRGARGDEKLFF. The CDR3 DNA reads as TGCAGTGCTAGCCGAGGGGCCAGGGGGGATGAAAAACTGTTTTTT.

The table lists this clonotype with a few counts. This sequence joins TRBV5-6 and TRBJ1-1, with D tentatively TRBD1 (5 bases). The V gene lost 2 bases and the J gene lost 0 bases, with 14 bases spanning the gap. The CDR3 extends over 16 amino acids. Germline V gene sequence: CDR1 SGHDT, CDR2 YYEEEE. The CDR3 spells CASSFPGAGLNTEAFF. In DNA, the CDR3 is TGTGCCAGCAGCTTCCCTGGGGCAGGACTGAACACTGAAGCTTTCTTT.